This passage covers 30 T cell receptor beta chains from one sample sequenced in a study of cytomegalovirus exposure and HLA in healthy donors. This PCR relied on a set of 60 Vbeta primers and 13 Jbeta primers. Libraries were prepared by immunoSEQ multiplex PCR; TCRdb keeps only in-frame clonotypes and omits some of them. The sample has roughly 220,000 clones. The sequencing sample was made of PBMCs. Every receptor here comes from a girl aged 2 to 9 in good health and CMV-seropositive.

This chain links TRBV18 with TRBJ1-1; TRBD1 is a possible D gene (5 bases). The V gene's germline CDR1 is KGHSH and CDR2 LQKENI. The CDR3 is 19 residues long. Deletions cut 4 bases from V and 0 bases from J, with 24 bases between. The CDR3 protein is CASSLLISVGGVMNTEAFF. In DNA form, the CDR3 reads TGTGCCAGCTCACTGTTAATATCGGTGGGGGGGGTCATGAACACTGAAGCTTTCTTT.

This rearrangement joins TRBV4-2 to TRBJ1-1; 8 bases are a match to TRBD1. The V segment lost 4 bases and the J segment 3 bases; nucleotides outside the gene matches: 10. CDR3 length equals 16 residues. The germline CDR1 and CDR2 sequences are LGHNA and YNFKEQ. The CDR3 bases are TGTGCCAGCAGCCCCCATACCCAGGGGGCGGACACTGAAGCTTTCTTT. It translates to CASSPHTQGADTEAFF.

The chain is built from TRBV27 and TRBJ2-2; a weak D match, TRBD2 (6 bases). Trimming cost V 4 bases and J 1 base, with 13 bases left between them. The CDR3 covers 16 residues. Germline CDR1 is MNHEY and CDR2 is SMNVEV (reference sequence). CDR3 in amino acids: CASSWQGGENTGELFF. DNA for the CDR3: TGTGCCAGCAGTTGGCAGGGCGGGGAGAACACCGGGGAGCTGTTTTTT.

This chain joins TRBV5-1 and TRBJ2-5; TRBD1 agrees at 10 bases. The J call is in doubt because the DNA end fits TRBJ2-7 better. The CDR3 consists of 20 residues. The germline V gene has CDR1 SGHRS and CDR2 YFSETQ. The CDR3 loop is CASSAENGTGAFFGANEQYF. The CDR3 DNA follows: TGCGCCAGCAGCGCGGAGAACGGGACAGGGGCATTTTTTGGAGCGAACGAGCAGTACTTC.

The rearrangement links TRBV28 to TRBJ2-7; D ambiguous. The CDR3 loop spans 14 amino acids. Germline CDR1 MDHEN, CDR2 SYDVKM. V lost 5 bases to trimming and J lost 3 bases, with 14 bases between them. In nucleotides, the CDR3 is TGTGCCAGCAGTACCCTCAGGTTGCTCTACGAGCAGTACTTC. Amino acids: CASSTLRLLYEQYF.

V is TRBV5-1 and J is TRBJ2-3; 7 positions agree with TRBD1. This CDR3 has 15 amino acids. With 4 bases clipped from V and 2 bases from J, the junction kept 7 bases outside the gene matches. Germline CDR1 reads SGHRS; CDR2 reads YFSETQ. The CDR3 is CASSGQGQLTDTQYF. DNA for the CDR3: TGCGCCAGCAGCGGGCAGGGACAGCTCACAGATACGCAGTATTTT. Using reference TRBV5-1 and TRBJ2-3 for the parts outside the CDR3, the full variable domain is KAGVTQTPRYLIKTRGQQVTLSCSPISGHRSVSWYQQTPGQGLQFLFEYFSETQRNKGNFPGRFSGRQFSNSRSEMNVSTLELGDSALYLCASSGQGQLTDTQYFGPGTRLTVL.

The CDR3: CASSHDSSLNTEAFF. In DNA form, the CDR3 reads TGCGCCAGCAGCCATGACAGTAGCCTTAACACTGAAGCTTTCTTT. The chain joins TRBV4-1 to TRBJ1-1; a possible D gene is TRBD1 (5 bases). The germline V and J ends were trimmed by 3 bases and 2 bases, with 13 bases remaining between them. The CDR3 has 15 residues. Germline V gene sequence: CDR1 MGHRA, CDR2 YSYEKL.

The chain carries TRBV15 and TRBJ1-2, with D hard to call. CDR1 and CDR2 (germline): LNHNV, YYDKDF (reference sequence). The CDR3 sequence is 15 residues long. The V and J ends lost 0 bases and 4 bases respectively, with 12 bases between them. This CDR3 is CATSRDRAGVYGYTF. CDR3 nucleotides: TGTGCCACCAGCAGAGATAGAGCGGGAGTCTATGGCTACACCTTC.

V gene TRBV7-3 combines with J gene TRBJ2-7, with D possibly being TRBD2 (5 bases). The length of the CDR3 is 14 residues. V lost 2 bases and J 2 bases, leaving 10 bases between the germline ends. Germline V gene data show CDR1 as SGHTA and CDR2 as FQGTGA. The CDR3 coding sequence is TGTGCCAGCAGCTTATCGAGCGGACCCTACGAGCAGTACTTC. Encoded protein: CASSLSSGPYEQYF. Looking up the rest from reference TRBV7-3 and TRBJ2-7 gives the full variable domain: GAGVSQTPSNKVTEKGKYVELRCDPISGHTALYWYRQSLGQGPEFLIYFQGTGAADDSGLPNDRFFAVRPEGSVSTLKIQRTERGDSAVYLCASSLSSGPYEQYFGPGTRLTVT.

The gene calls are TRBV6-5 and TRBJ2-7, with D maybe TRBD1 (5 bases). Trimming removed 5 bases from V and 0 bases from J, with 8 bases in between. Germline CDR1 and CDR2: MNHEY and SVGAGI. The CDR3 is made up of 13 amino acids. Here the CDR3 reads CASSTGSSYEQYF. The CDR3 coding sequence is TGTGCCAGCAGTACAGGTTCCTCCTACGAGCAGTACTTC.

The CDR3 spells CASSHPPTRAGPTDTQYF. The CDR3 DNA sequence: TGTGCCAGCAGCCACCCTCCCACGAGGGCGGGACCCACAGATACGCAGTATTTT. The chain uses TRBV14 and TRBJ2-3, with D possibly being TRBD2 (6 bases). CDR1 and CDR2 (germline): SGHDN, FVKESK. CDR3 size: 18 residues. With 3 bases removed from V and 2 bases from J, the gap between germline ends came to 21 bases.

The chain links TRBV6-5 to TRBJ1-1; TRBD1 is a possible D gene (5 bases). Germline V lookup: CDR1 MNHEY, CDR2 SVGAGI. The CDR3 totals 14 residues. Trimming stripped 5 bases from V and 4 bases from J, with 14 bases between. The CDR3 reads CASSPQGTGTEAFF. Written as DNA, the CDR3 is TGTGCCAGCAGTCCTCAGGGAACCGGCACTGAAGCTTTCTTT.

This chain uses TRBV27 with TRBJ2-7; 9 positions match TRBD2. The CDR3 spans 14 residues. The germline gives CDR1 MNHEY, CDR2 SMNVEV (reference sequence). J was trimmed by 9 bases and V by 3 bases; bases with no gene match: 9. In nucleotides, the CDR3 is TGTGCCAGCAGTTTGGGCGGGAGGGCCGTCGGGCAGTACTTC. The encoded protein is CASSLGGRAVGQYF.

The chain is built from TRBV13 and TRBJ2-7; 7 bases are shared with TRBD2. Unmatched junction bases numbered 12, after V lost 7 bases and J lost 3 bases. Germline V gene lookup returns CDR1 PRHDT and CDR2 FYEKMQ (reference sequence). This CDR3 contains 15 residues. This chain's CDR3 is CASTSLGLGGYEQYF. CDR3 nucleotide sequence: TGTGCCAGCACCTCCCTCGGACTAGGAGGCTACGAGCAGTACTTC. Complete variable domain (other parts from reference TRBV13 and TRBJ2-7): AAGVIQSPRHLIKEKRETATLKCYPIPRHDTVYWYQQGPGQDPQFLISFYEKMQSDKGSIPDRFSAQQFSDYHSELNMSSLELGDSALYFCASTSLGLGGYEQYFGPGTRLTVT.

The chain couples TRBV18 to TRBJ2-7, with 9 bases that match TRBD2. This CDR3 contains 18 residues. Germline V lookup: CDR1 KGHSH, CDR2 LQKENI. V was clipped by 1 base and J by 0 bases; unmatched bases: 10. CDR3 region: CASSPRAAGGPYSYEQYF. The CDR3 DNA reads TGTGCCAGCTCACCACGGGCGGCGGGAGGGCCCTACTCCTACGAGCAGTACTTC.

V and J are TRBV1 and TRBJ1-4. TRBV1 is noted as a pseudogene. The CDR3 is made up of 11 amino acids. CDR3 coding DNA: TGCACCGTAGGGAGCGGGGAAAAACTGTTTTTT. This sequence encodes CTVGSGEKLFF.

V and J are TRBV5-1 and TRBJ2-1; D is perhaps TRBD2 (7 bases). The germline gives CDR1 SGHRS, CDR2 YFSETQ. The ends were cut back, 7 bases at V and 15 bases at J, with 29 bases in the middle. There are 15 residues in the CDR3. The CDR3 DNA reads TGCGCCAGCGTCTATAAAACTAGGAGGGGGAGGGTACCGTTCTTC. Protein product: CASVYKTRRGRVPFF.

This chain connects TRBV7-2 to TRBJ2-3, with 8 bases fitting TRBD1. The CDR3 consists of 15 residues. Germline CDR1 reads SGHTA; CDR2 reads FQGNSA. Trimming at V came to 5 bases and at J to 2 bases, leaving 6 bases not matched to a gene. The CDR3 DNA follows: TGTGCCAGCAGCCACCGGACAGGGATCACAGATACGCAGTATTTT. Translation gives CASSHRTGITDTQYF.

The rearrangement joins TRBV7-9 to TRBJ2-4; TRBD1 agrees at 9 bases. Per the germline V gene, CDR1 is SEHNR and CDR2 is FQNEAQ (reference sequence). The CDR3 consists of 11 residues. V was clipped by 3 bases and J by 15 bases; unmatched bases: 3. For the CDR3, the DNA is TGTGCCAGCAGCTTGGACAGGGGTCCGTACTTC. Its protein product is CASSLDRGPYF.

The rearrangement uses TRBV7-9 and TRBJ2-7; D is perhaps TRBD1 (5 bases). In germline, CDR1 is SEHNR, CDR2 FQNEAQ (reference sequence). Trimming took off 5 bases at V and 7 bases at J, with 12 bases between the two ends. The CDR3 extends over 12 amino acids. The CDR3 DNA follows: TGTGCCAGCAGCGCCCCCAGGGCTGAGCAGTACTTC. Translating it yields CASSAPRAEQYF.

About this clone itself: Other DNA sequences from this sample encode an identical CDR3 as well. The CDR3 loop is CASSLGLAGTYEQYF. The CDR3 bases are TGTGCCAGCAGCTTGGGTCTAGCAGGAACCTACGAGCAGTACTTC. The chain has TRBV5-4 and TRBJ2-7, with a possible D match to TRBD2 (5 bases). The CDR3 contains 15 residues. Trimming stripped 0 bases from V and 2 bases from J, with 12 bases between. Germline V lookup: CDR1 SGHNT, CDR2 YYREEE (reference sequence).

About this clone itself: An end of the junction differs from the germline gene, which may be a read error. The gene calls are TRBV30 and TRBJ2-5; the match to TRBD2 covers 15 bases. CDR1 and CDR2 (germline): GTSNPN, SVGIG (reference sequence). This CDR3 contains 17 residues. This chain's CDR3 is CAPWTSGRAFIQKTQYF. Written as DNA, the CDR3 is TGTGCCCCTTGGACTAGCGGGAGGGCCTTTATCCAAAAGACCCAGTACTTC.

The chain joins TRBV18 to TRBJ2-2, with D possibly being TRBD1 (5 bases). CDR1 is KGHSH and CDR2 is LQKENI in the germline V gene. V gave up 3 bases and J gave up 0 bases, with 11 bases separating them. The CDR3 extends over 16 amino acids. The CDR3 loop is CASSPSQDTNTGELFF. DNA of the CDR3: TGTGCCAGCTCACCTTCACAGGATACGAACACCGGGGAGCTGTTTTTT.

J is TRBJ1-4 and V is TRBV18; D may be TRBD1 (6 bases). Germline V gives CDR1 KGHSH, CDR2 LQKENI. This CDR3 contains 15 residues. The V and J ends lost 9 bases and 8 bases respectively, with 22 bases between them. The CDR3 region has the DNA TGTGCCAGGGGGGGGCTTCAGGGGCCGCAGGAAAAACTGTTTTTT. Translating it yields CARGGLQGPQEKLFF.

A note on this clone: Sequence at one end of the junction differs from germline and may be a read error. Other nucleotide sequences from this sample produce the same CDR3. The chain recombines TRBV7-3 with TRBJ2-2, with 12 nucleotides matching TRBD2. Germline V lookup: CDR1 SGHTA, CDR2 FQGTGA. The CDR3 runs to 16 residues. The CDR3 region has the DNA TGTGCCAGTAGCTTAACCCTAGCGGGAGGGACCGGGGAGCTGTTTTTT. Protein: CASSLTLAGGTGELFF.

The chain is built from TRBV15 and TRBJ1-2, with D perhaps matching TRBD1 (5 bases). Trimming pared 0 bases from V and 5 bases from J, leaving 13 bases between. The CDR3 sequence is 15 residues long. Germline V gives CDR1 LNHNV, CDR2 YYDKDF (reference sequence). The CDR3: CATSRDQGVVYGYTF. For the CDR3, the DNA is TGTGCCACCAGCAGAGATCAAGGGGTAGTTTATGGCTACACCTTC.

V and J are TRBV9 and TRBJ2-1; TRBD1 aligns across 7 bases. The CDR3 is 15 residues long. The trim removed 0 bases at V and 5 bases at J, leaving 5 bases unmatched. The germline V gene encodes CDR1 SGDLS and CDR2 YYNGEE. CDR3 sequence reads: CASSVDGQANNEQFF. The CDR3 bases are TGTGCCAGCAGCGTAGATGGACAGGCCAACAATGAGCAGTTCTTC.

The rearrangement uses TRBV5-1 and TRBJ2-5; D remains unclear. This CDR3 is 11 amino acids long. With 4 bases removed from V and 2 bases from J, the gap between germline ends came to 3 bases. CDR1 is SGHRS, CDR2 YFSETQ, per germline. CDR3 DNA sequence: TGCGCCAGCAGCCAGCAAGAGACCCAGTACTTC. Amino acids: CASSQQETQYF.

The chain recombines TRBV28 with TRBJ1-5, with D uncertain. The V gene's germline CDR1 is MDHEN and CDR2 SYDVKM. The CDR3 is 16 amino acids. V dropped 3 bases and J dropped 1 base, with 13 bases sitting between them. The CDR3 DNA sequence: TGTGCCAGCAGTTTCTTAACAGCTTTGAGCAATCAGCCCCAGCATTTT. Protein: CASSFLTALSNQPQHF.

This chain connects TRBV29-1 to TRBJ2-7; 9 nucleotides match TRBD1. J was trimmed by 5 bases and V by 4 bases; bases with no gene match: 6. Germline lookup yields CDR1 SQVTM and CDR2 ANQGSEA. The CDR3 totals 13 residues. The CDR3 DNA reads TGCAGCGTTGTCCGGGACAGGGACCACGAGCAGTACTTC. Protein sequence: CSVVRDRDHEQYF.